The entry below gives a single T cell receptor beta chain sequence along with its context. CDR1 and CDR2 (germline): DFQATT, SNEGSKA (reference sequence). This CDR3 has 14 amino acids. V gave up 1 base and J gave up 4 bases, with 13 bases separating them. TCRalpha and TCRbeta libraries were amplified separately by semi-nested PCR with TRAC or TRBC reverse primers. TCRdb passed the 5' RACE reads through MiXCR, listing each CDR3 protein once. The table records approximately 5,500 distinct CDR3 sequences, roughly 32% of them present only once. The entry originates in a study of T cells generated in artificial thymic organoids.

This rearrangement joins TRBV20-1 to TRBJ1-2; D may be TRBD1 (6 bases). The sample comprised naive CD8+ T cells from blood. Subset noted: CD3+TCRalphabeta+CD8SP T cells; for blood, CD45RO-CCR7+ naive CD8+ T cells. The sequence was collected from a human donor who gave cord blood stem cells for thymic organoid culture, a cardiac surgery patient who gave postnatal thymus, or a blood donor (not recorded which). CDR3 sequence: CSARGSDRSYGYTF. The CDR3 coding sequence is TGCAGTGCTAGAGGCTCGGACAGATCCTATGGCTACACCTTC.